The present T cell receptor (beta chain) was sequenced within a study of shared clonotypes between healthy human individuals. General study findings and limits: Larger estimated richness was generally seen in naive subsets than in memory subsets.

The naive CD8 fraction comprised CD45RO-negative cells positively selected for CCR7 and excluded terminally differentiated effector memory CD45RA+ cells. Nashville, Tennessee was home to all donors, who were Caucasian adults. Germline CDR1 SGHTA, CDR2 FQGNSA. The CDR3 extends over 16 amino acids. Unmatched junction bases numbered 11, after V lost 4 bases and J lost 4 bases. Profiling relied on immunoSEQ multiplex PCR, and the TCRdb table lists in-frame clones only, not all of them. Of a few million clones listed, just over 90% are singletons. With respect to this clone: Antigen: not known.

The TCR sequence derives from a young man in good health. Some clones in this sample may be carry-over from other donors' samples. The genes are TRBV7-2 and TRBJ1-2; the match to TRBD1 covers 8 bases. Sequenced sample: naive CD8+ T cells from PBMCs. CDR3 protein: CASSSPRTGFGYGYTF. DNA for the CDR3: TGTGCCAGCAGCTCCCCAAGGACAGGGTTTGGCTATGGCTACACCTTC.